This T cell receptor (beta chain) was identified in a study of blood T cell repertoires in COVID-19. Study background: PBMCs, B-cell-depleted T cells, or T cells were the source of the cDNA or gDNA that made up the material.

Generated by immunoSEQ multiplex PCR, the TCRdb table keeps only in-frame clones and is missing some. The repertoire includes 140,000 or so clones, over 80% of them detected once, and about 11% sits in the top ten. This CDR3 is 15 amino acids long. Germline CDR1 reads SGHRS; CDR2 reads YFSETQ. V was clipped by 0 bases and J by 11 bases, with 20 bases between them. This sequence joins TRBV5-1 and TRBJ1-2; tentatively, D is TRBD1 (6 bases). Sequenced input: peripheral blood. The TCR comes from a woman aged 80 or older with acute or convalescent COVID-19. CDR3 nucleotide sequence: TGCGCCAGCAGCTTGGAGGGGGTAACCCTGGGCCGATACACCTTC. The encoded protein is CASSLEGVTLGRYTF.